Here is one T cell receptor (beta chain) with its context. Its matching antigen is unknown. Germline CDR1 and CDR2: LGHNA and YSLEER. The CDR3 runs 18 residues. The V end was cut by 2 bases, the J end by 2 bases, with 20 bases between. This specimen comes from a study of blood T cells in healthy people across ages. Notes on the study in general: Greater diversity and more naive CD4+ cells were seen in long-lived donors than in aged donors.

A second about 7 to 12 cycle PCR used barcoded and J-beta primers. Through a template-switch adaptor with 12 random nucleotides, each cDNA molecule received a tag. TCRdb fed the 5' RACE reads into MiXCR, producing one record per CDR3 protein. The table has hundreds of thousands of distinct CDR3 sequences, around 43% seen once. Investigators took roughly 10 milliliters of peripheral blood from every donor. This TCR was sampled from an elderly man in good health. Sequencing input: blood. The V gene is TRBV4-3, the J gene TRBJ2-3; D is perhaps TRBD1 (6 bases). CDR3 sequence reads: CASSQRYTWTASTDTQYF. The CDR3 region has the DNA TGCGCCAGCAGCCAAAGATATACTTGGACAGCATCCACAGATACGCAGTATTTT.